The text below deals with one T cell receptor beta chain. This specimen comes from a study of blood T cell repertoires in COVID-19. Study-wide background: T cells, B-cell-depleted T cells, or PBMCs provided the cDNA or gDNA that served as material.

Profiling relied on immunoSEQ multiplex PCR, and the TCRdb table lists in-frame clones only, not all of them. The sample yields about 50,000 clones, 65% to 80% seen once. This CDR3 is built from 15 residues. V shed 3 bases and J shed 0 bases, with 8 bases lying between them. The germline V gene has CDR1 MGHDK and CDR2 SYGVNS. The V and J genes are TRBV25-1 and TRBJ1-4; maybe TRBD1 (6 bases). This receptor was obtained from a man aged 65 to 85 with acute or convalescent COVID-19. Sequenced input: peripheral blood. CDR3 nucleotides: TGTGCCAGCAGTGAGGACAGAGCAACTAATGAAAAACTGTTTTTT. It codes for CASSEDRATNEKLFF.